This TCR beta chain was recovered during a study of CD8 T cells in ankylosing spondylitis. General study points: Made up of roughly 8 highly homologous variants, a TCR beta motif appeared characteristic of ankylosing spondylitis blood.

Each CDR3 protein is one row after TCRdb ran MiXCR on the 5' RACE reads. Seen here are 350,000 to 450,000 distinct CDR3 sequences, roughly 27% observed once, and the top ten hold 0.85% to 1%. The V and J ends lost 6 bases and 11 bases, in that order; junction bases with no gene match: 12. The CDR3 length is 14 residues. Germline CDR1 reads MDHEN; CDR2 reads SYDVKM. This clonotype was recorded a few times. The antigen remains unidentified. The TCR originated in a male donor with ankylosing spondylitis. Sequencing was performed on blood, either unsorted or a sorted T cell fraction (not recorded which). The V gene is TRBV28, the J gene TRBJ1-1; TRBD1 aligns across 10 bases. The CDR3 region has the DNA TGTGCCAGCAGCCGAGGGGGGGACAGGGGAGTGGCTTTCTTT. This codes for CASSRGGDRGVAFF.